The 14 T cell receptor beta chains given below trace back to one sample, sequenced in a study of OX40 agonist ivuxolimab in advanced cancers. Data came from immunoSEQ multiplex PCR; TCRdb stores just in-frame clones and leaves some out. The repertoire consists of about 140,000 clones, with about 93% occurring once and the leading ten covering roughly 1%. This specimen was CD4+ or CD8+ T cells sorted from blood, taken in a trial of the OX40 agonist ivuxolimab. The origin of the receptors is an adult with an advanced solid tumor such as melanoma, head and neck, liver or kidney cancer.

The chain joins TRBV5-6 to TRBJ1-3, with 10 bases identical to TRBD1. Germline values: CDR1 SGHDT, CDR2 YYEEEE. The CDR3 loop spans 17 amino acids. The ends lost 0 bases at V and 2 bases at J; junction bases unmatched: 5. As DNA, the CDR3 is TGTGCCAGCAGCTTGGTGGATGGGACAGGGGCTGGAAACACCATATATTTT. It specifies CASSLVDGTGAGNTIYF.

The V and J genes are TRBV2 and TRBJ2-2; the D gene could be TRBD1 or TRBD2 (5 bases each). The V and J ends lost 6 bases and 6 bases respectively, with 17 bases between them. The germline CDR1 and CDR2 sequences are SNHLY and FYNNEI. The length of the CDR3 is 15 residues. Here the CDR3 reads CASREREGYAGELFF. The CDR3 nucleotides are TGTGCCAGCAGGGAGCGTGAGGGGTACGCCGGGGAGCTGTTTTTT.

The chain combines TRBV29-1 with TRBJ2-3; 12 bases agree with TRBD2. This CDR3 has 15 residues. Germline lookup yields CDR1 SQVTM and CDR2 ANQGSEA. V was clipped by 7 bases and J by 3 bases; unmatched bases: 8. Here the CDR3 DNA reads TGCAGCGCCACCTCTAGCGGGGGGGGTACAGATACGCAGTATTTT. Protein product: CSATSSGGGTDTQYF.

The rearrangement joins TRBV14 to TRBJ2-3, with D maybe TRBD1 (5 bases). V lost 2 bases to trimming and J lost 6 bases, with 12 bases between them. Germline CDR1 is SGHDN and CDR2 is FVKESK. The CDR3 length is 14 residues. The CDR3 is CASSQRGLGDTQYF. DNA for the CDR3: TGTGCCAGCAGCCAAAGGGGATTAGGGGATACGCAGTATTTT.

The gene calls are TRBV5-1 and TRBJ1-2; D is perhaps TRBD1 (5 bases). The CDR3 consists of 14 residues. Germline loops: CDR1 SGHRS, CDR2 YFSETQ. With 0 bases removed from V and 7 bases from J, the gap between germline ends came to 13 bases. The chain's CDR3 is CASSLEQGGTGYTF. The DNA of the CDR3 is TGCGCCAGCAGCTTGGAGCAGGGAGGAACTGGCTACACCTTC.

Comment on this clone: Other DNA sequences in the same sample also yield this CDR3. The chain is built from TRBV18 and TRBJ2-5; 7 bases fit TRBD1. This CDR3 has 15 amino acids. Per germline, CDR1 KGHSH and CDR2 LQKENI. J was trimmed by 2 bases and V by 2 bases; bases with no gene match: 5. CDR3: CASSPSGRGQETQYF. For the CDR3, the DNA is TGTGCCAGCTCACCATCCGGCAGGGGGCAAGAGACCCAGTACTTC.

The CDR3 sequence is CASKDSAERTDTQYF. As DNA, the CDR3 is TGTGCCAGCAAGGACTCCGCCGAACGCACAGATACGCAGTATTTT. V is TRBV2 and J is TRBJ2-3; the D gene is possibly TRBD2 (5 bases). Trimming took off 7 bases at V and 1 base at J, with 15 bases between the two ends. This CDR3 contains 15 residues. The germline V gene encodes CDR1 SNHLY and CDR2 FYNNEI.

The chain is built from TRBV18 and TRBJ1-2; D unresolved. Germline-derived CDR1 and CDR2 are KGHSH and LQKENI. V lost 3 bases, J lost 6 bases, and 11 bases lay in between. The CDR3 has 13 amino acids. The DNA of the CDR3 is TGTGCCAGCTCACCCAATCCTTCTGATGGCTACACCTTC. It codes for CASSPNPSDGYTF.

This clone occurred once. The gene calls are TRBV7-9 and TRBJ2-7, with 10 bases matching TRBD1. Per the germline V gene, CDR1 is SEHNR and CDR2 is FQNEAQ (reference sequence). The length of the CDR3 is 16 residues. Trimming took 4 bases from V and 1 from J; bases not matched to a gene: 7. CDR3 bases: TGTGCCAGCAGCTCACCGGGACAGGGGAGTTCCTACGAGCAGTACTTC. It translates to CASSSPGQGSSYEQYF.

The CDR3 DNA reads as TGCGCCAGCAGCCAAGCGGTCTCGAATTTCGGGACAGGTCCCTCCTACGAGCAGTACTTC. Protein: CASSQAVSNFGTGPSYEQYF. The chain combines TRBV4-3 with TRBJ2-7, with 8 nucleotides matching TRBD1. J was trimmed by 0 bases and V by 1 base; bases with no gene match: 17. The CDR3 totals 20 residues. Germline CDR1 and CDR2: LGHNA and YSLEER.

Of note for this clone: Compared with germline, one end of the junction differs, possibly owing to a read error. The chain carries TRBV7-7 and TRBJ2-1; a weak D match, TRBD2 (5 bases). CDR3 length: 15 amino acids. From germline, CDR1 is SSHAT and CDR2 FNYEAQ (reference sequence). The CDR3 DNA is TGTGCTAGCAGCTTCGGCGGCATTCGGGGCAATGAGCAGTTCTTC. Translated: CASSFGGIRGNEQFF. The variable domain in full, with the rest retrieved from reference TRBV7-7 and TRBJ2-1, is GAGVSQSPRYKVTKRGQDVTLRCDPISSHATLYWYQQALGQGPEFLTYFNYEAQPDKSGLPSDRFSAERPEGSISTLTIQRTEQRDSAMYRCASSFGGIRGNEQFFGPGTRLTVL.

The genes are TRBV5-6 and TRBJ1-1, with D uncertain. Germline V CDR1 and CDR2: SGHDT, YYEEEE. V was cut by 4 bases and J by 0 bases, with 10 bases left in between. This CDR3 contains 14 residues. CDR3 region: CASSRRGVNTEAFF. CDR3 nucleotide sequence: TGTGCCAGCAGCCGTCGCGGGGTGAACACTGAAGCTTTCTTT.

This chain links TRBV21-1 with TRBJ1-3; the table's TRBD1 call for D was not verified on the DNA. TRBV21-1 is designated a pseudogene. This CDR3 has 18 amino acids. CDR3 nucleotides: TGTGCCAGCAGCAACTTTGACCCCCAGGATAAGTCTGGAAACACCATATATTTT. As protein: CASSNFDPQDKSGNTIYF.

This sequence joins TRBV18 and TRBJ1-2; D gene uncertain. From germline, CDR1 is KGHSH and CDR2 LQKENI. CDR3 length: 11 amino acids. The V end lost 2 bases, the J end lost 6 bases, and 4 bases lay between the germline ends. The CDR3, as DNA: TGTGCCAGCTCACCAGGGGATGGCTACACCTTC. Its protein product is CASSPGDGYTF.